This T cell receptor (beta chain) derives from a study of CD8+CD57+ T cells in acquired aplastic anemia. The overall study: Average DNA yield from sorted CD4+ and CD8+ cells was approximately 3 ug. On average, healthy donors gave about 10.8 million reads for CD4+ cells. Whole-study results and caveats: Patients did not significantly differ from controls in CD8+ Simpson's diversity. Patients and controls were found to share twenty-nine CD8+ CDR3 sequences.

Genomic DNA was employed as the template in profiling TCR beta VDJ and CDR3. TCRdb used MiXCR to reprocess the reads, holding one entry per CDR3 protein. The sample records approximately 170,000 distinct CDR3 sequences, roughly 63% being singletons. On this clonotype: The antigen remains undetermined.

Germline loops: CDR1 LGHDT, CDR2 YNNKEL (reference sequence). V was clipped by 3 bases and J by 4 bases; unmatched bases: 7. The CDR3 covers 18 residues. The V and J genes are TRBV3-1 and TRBJ2-1; 15 bases fit TRBD2. The TCR originated in a human donor in good health. The source material was sorted CD4+, CD8+, or CD8+CD57+ T cells (not recorded which) from PBMCs. The DNA of the CDR3 is TGTGCCAGCAGCCAGGATGGGACTAGCGGGAGGTTATACAATGAGCAGTTCTTC. Its translation: CASSQDGTSGRLYNEQFF.